The 25 T cell receptor beta chains below all came from one sample that was sequenced in a study of spatial heterogeneity in lung cancer. The study, taken as a whole, reports: Counts of expanded intratumoral alpha and beta TCRs tracked tumor mutation counts.

Time point defined: sample taken at primary tumor resection. TCRdb processed the 5' RACE reads anew with MiXCR; each CDR3 protein has one entry. Counted here are about 11,000 distinct CDR3 sequences, under 10% occurring once; the ten biggest clones make up less than 25%. The antigens of these receptors remain unknown. The starting material was lung tumor tissue, obtained at surgery. The receptors originated from a female donor with early-stage non-small cell lung cancer.

This clonotype appeared many times. This beta chain is an off-target read within a library intended for alpha chains, so its frequency means little. The V gene is TRBV4-3, the J gene TRBJ2-6; 11 bases are shared with TRBD1. The germline CDR1 and CDR2 sequences are LGHNA and YSLEER. This CDR3 is built from 17 residues. The trim removed 4 bases at V and 2 bases at J, leaving 4 bases unmatched. The CDR3 DNA is TGCGCCAGCAGCCTATGGACAGGGGGCGCTGGGGCCAACGTCCTGACTTTC. This encodes CASSLWTGGAGANVLTF.

In its sample, this clonotype is medium-sized (0.01 to 0.1%). This beta chain is a stray sequence in a library constructed for alpha chains; its clone size is not meaningful. This chain links TRBV7-2 with TRBJ2-2, with 7 bases identical to TRBD2. The ends lost 2 bases at V and 2 bases at J; junction bases unmatched: 5. Germline V gene sequence: CDR1 SGHTA, CDR2 FQGNSA. The CDR3 extends over 16 amino acids. CDR3 nucleotide sequence: TGTGCCAGCAGCTTAATGAGACTAGCAAACACCGGGGAGCTGTTTTTT. As protein: CASSLMRLANTGELFF.

This clonotype was counted between two and nine times. With the library built for alpha chains, this beta chain is off target and its frequency is not meaningful. V and J are TRBV20-1 and TRBJ2-7; no clear D. V shed 3 bases and J shed 2 bases, with 8 bases lying between them. Germline-derived CDR1 and CDR2 are DFQATT and SNEGSKA (reference sequence). The CDR3 covers 12 residues. CDR3 residues: CSASLQTYEQYF. DNA of the CDR3: TGCAGTGCTAGTTTACAAACCTACGAGCAGTACTTC.

This clonotype has ten or more counts. Little can be read into the size of this beta chain, an off-target read in a library designed for alpha chains. This sequence joins TRBV7-8 and TRBJ2-3; 7 bases are a match to TRBD1. The CDR3 covers 15 residues. Germline loops: CDR1 SGHVS, CDR2 FQNEAQ. Trimming removed 3 bases from V and 11 bases from J; junction bases left unmatched: 14. The CDR3 protein is CASSFGQGVGEGQYF. CDR3 nucleotide sequence: TGTGCCAGCAGCTTTGGCCAGGGGGTTGGTGAAGGGCAGTATTTT.

This clonotype was counted many times. As an off-target read in a library built for alpha chains, this beta chain has a frequency of little significance. The chain carries TRBV4-1 and TRBJ2-7; TRBD2 might be the D (6 bases). Germline V gene lookup returns CDR1 MGHRA and CDR2 YSYEKL. The CDR3 loop spans 13 amino acids. Between the trimmed V and J ends, which lost 1 base and 9 bases, there was a span of 13 bases. For the CDR3, the DNA is TGCGCCAGCAGCCAAGGGAACGGGGAGGTGCAGTACTTC. Encoded protein: CASSQGNGEVQYF.

By share, this clonotype ranks as medium-sized (0.01 to 0.1%). This beta chain represents an off-target read in a library built for alpha chains; its size is of limited meaning. This chain connects TRBV7-6 to TRBJ2-7; D gene ambiguous. The length of the CDR3 is 13 residues. Germline V CDR1 and CDR2: SGHVS, FNYEAQ. Trimming removed 0 bases at V and 0 bases at J, with 3 bases between. CDR3 amino acids: CASSLAASYEQYF. CDR3 sequence (DNA): TGTGCCAGCAGCTTAGCAGCCTCCTACGAGCAGTACTTC.

This clonotype was counted at least ten times. This beta chain lies outside the target of a library built for alpha chains; its clone size means little. The chain couples TRBV5-8 to TRBJ2-3, with 11 positions matching TRBD2. V lost 7 bases, J lost 6 bases, and 7 bases stayed unmatched. Germline CDR1 is SGHTS and CDR2 is YDEGEE. The CDR3 length is 14 residues. CDR3 amino acids: CASSTGTSGDTQYF. The CDR3 DNA is TGTGCCAGCTCCACCGGGACTAGCGGCGATACGCAGTATTTT.

This clonotype showed up many times. The library was designed around alpha chains, so this beta chain is a stray read whose abundance carries little weight. The genes are TRBV24-1 and TRBJ2-2; D gene uncertain. CDR1 is KGHDR, CDR2 SFDVKD, per germline. Trimming cost V 8 bases and J 6 bases, with 12 bases left between them. The CDR3 loop spans 13 amino acids. CDR3 in DNA: TGTGCCACCACCAACGCAGGAGCCGGGGAGCTGTTTTTT. Its protein product is CATTNAGAGELFF.

This clonotype is labeled as large. A library prepared for alpha chains yielded this beta chain as an off-target read; its size is of little meaning. This sequence joins TRBV24-1 and TRBJ2-3; D uncertain. The CDR3 runs 14 residues. The germline V gene has CDR1 KGHDR and CDR2 SFDVKD. V shed 4 bases and J shed 2 bases, with 9 bases lying between them. CDR3 amino acids: CATSDLGPTDTQYF. CDR3 bases: TGTGCCACCAGTGACTTGGGTCCCACAGATACGCAGTATTTT.

This clonotype was seen at least ten times. As an off-target read in a library built for alpha chains, this beta chain has a frequency of little significance. V gene TRBV20-1 combines with J gene TRBJ1-5; D is unclear. Germline V gene lookup returns CDR1 DFQATT and CDR2 SNEGSKA (reference sequence). V shed 3 bases and J shed 0 bases, with 9 bases lying between them. This CDR3 contains 14 residues. The CDR3 sequence is CSARQPYSNQPQHF. The CDR3 coding sequence is TGCAGTGCTAGGCAGCCCTATAGCAATCAGCCCCAGCATTTT.

The sample holds one count of this clonotype. Since a much larger clone is just one base distant, this may be a read error. This beta chain is off target for a library built for alpha chains, so its abundance means little. The CDR3, as DNA: TGCAGTGCAATCAAGACAGGGGCCAATCAGCCCCAGCATTTT. It translates to CSAIKTGANQPQHF. The chain carries TRBV20-1 and TRBJ1-5, with TRBD1 matching 8 bases. Losses at the gene ends were 6 bases for V and 3 bases for J; bases not matched to a gene: 7. Germline V gene lookup returns CDR1 DFQATT and CDR2 SNEGSKA (reference sequence). This CDR3 spans 14 amino acids.

This clonotype appeared many times. This beta chain was picked up by a library intended for alpha chains and is off target, so its count carries little meaning. The chain carries TRBV11-2 and TRBJ2-2, with D tentatively TRBD2 (6 bases). CDR3 length equals 14 residues. Per germline, CDR1 SGHAT and CDR2 FQNNGV. The V end was cut by 3 bases, the J end by 7 bases, with 12 bases between. In DNA, the CDR3 is TGTGCCAGCAGCTTCACTAGCTCAAGCGGGGAGCTGTTTTTT. It codes for CASSFTSSSGELFF.

This clonotype was observed many times. The library was designed around alpha chains, so this beta chain is a stray read whose abundance carries little weight. The chain combines TRBV7-2 with TRBJ2-4, with 10 bases that match TRBD2. Per germline, CDR1 SGHTA and CDR2 FQGNSA. The junction had 10 bases not matched to a gene; V was cut back by 7 bases and J by 4 bases. This CDR3 has 16 amino acids. The CDR3 region is CASTIIGLAAKNIQYF. The DNA for the CDR3 is TGTGCCAGCACCATTATCGGACTAGCGGCTAAAAACATTCAGTACTTC.

This clonotype has a count of ten or more. This beta chain is off target for a library built for alpha chains, so its abundance means little. V and J are TRBV7-9 and TRBJ1-3; D unresolved. Germline V gene lookup returns CDR1 SEHNR and CDR2 FQNEAQ (reference sequence). V shed 1 base and J shed 0 bases, with 10 bases lying between them. The CDR3 is made up of 16 amino acids. The CDR3 region is CASSLGGGNSGNTIYF. In DNA, the CDR3 is TGTGCCAGCAGCTTAGGGGGAGGGAACTCTGGAAACACCATATATTTT.

In this sample, this clonotype turned up a few times. This beta chain is an off-target read within a library intended for alpha chains, so its frequency means little. This chain joins TRBV7-6 and TRBJ2-7, with TRBD2 matching 14 bases. V trimming: 1 base; J trimming: 4 bases; junction bases outside the gene matches: 9. Germline V gene data show CDR1 as SGHVS and CDR2 as FNYEAQ. The CDR3 has 18 residues. This chain's CDR3 is CASSLVPGLAGAVYEQYF. The CDR3 DNA reads as TGTGCCAGCAGCTTAGTCCCGGGACTAGCGGGGGCCGTATACGAGCAGTACTTC.

With regard to this clonotype: This beta chain turned up in a library designed for alpha chains; as an off-target read, its abundance says little. J is TRBJ1-5 and V is TRBV6-1; perhaps TRBD1 as D (5 bases). The CDR3 has 14 amino acids. Germline V gives CDR1 MNHNS, CDR2 SASEGT. V dropped 7 bases and J dropped 1 base, with 11 bases sitting between them. The CDR3 loop is CASILGVSNQPQHF. The CDR3 region has the DNA TGTGCCAGCATCTTAGGGGTAAGCAATCAGCCCCAGCATTTT.

This clonotype was seen ten or more times. Since the library was made to target alpha chains, this beta chain is a stray read and its abundance is not meaningful. The DNA of the CDR3 is TGTGCCAGCAGCTTATTGGCAAGCACTGAAGCTTTCTTT. Encoded protein: CASSLLASTEAFF. The V and J genes are TRBV7-9 and TRBJ1-1, with unresolved D. The CDR3 runs to 13 residues. Germline CDR1 SEHNR, CDR2 FQNEAQ (reference sequence). The germline V and J ends were trimmed by 2 bases and 4 bases, with 8 bases remaining between them.

This clonotype has ten or more counts. With the library built for alpha chains, this beta chain is off target and its frequency is not meaningful. The chain uses TRBV27 and TRBJ1-5, with TRBD1 matching over 8 bases. The ends lost 4 bases at V and 5 bases at J; junction bases unmatched: 4. CDR1 and CDR2 from the germline V gene are MNHEY and SMNVEV (reference sequence). CDR3 length equals 14 residues. In DNA form, the CDR3 reads TGTGCCAGCAGTTCGACAGGGGTCGATCAGCCCCAGCATTTT. Amino acid sequence: CASSSTGVDQPQHF.

At least ten counts were recorded for this clonotype. This beta chain represents an off-target read in a library built for alpha chains; its size is of limited meaning. The chain combines TRBV9 with TRBJ1-2; D not certain. The CDR3 covers 13 residues. Germline CDR1 is SGDLS and CDR2 is YYNGEE. The V end was cut by 0 bases, the J end by 12 bases, with 15 bases between. The CDR3 DNA follows: TGTGCCAGCAGCGTAGTCGTGGGTCGTGTCAACACCTTC. As protein: CASSVVVGRVNTF.

About this clonotype: With a much larger clone just one base away, this may be a read error. This beta chain is a stray sequence in a library constructed for alpha chains; its clone size is not meaningful. The chain recombines TRBV5-6 with TRBJ2-1; the D is unclear. The germline V gene has CDR1 SGHDT and CDR2 YYEEEE. CDR3 size: 11 residues. Here the CDR3 DNA reads TGTGCCAGCACCAGTCTCCGAGAGCGGTTCTTC. Its protein is CASTSLRERFF.

The sample holds many counts of this clonotype. With the library built for alpha chains, this beta chain is off target and its frequency is not meaningful. This chain uses TRBV2 with TRBJ1-6; TRBD1 matches 8 bases. Trimming removed 4 bases from V and 9 bases from J; junction bases left unmatched: 8. This CDR3 is built from 15 residues. CDR1 and CDR2 (germline): SNHLY, FYNNEI. CDR3 bases: TGTGCCAGCAGTGTCGTTGGACAGGGAACTTCACCCCTCCACTTT. Amino acids: CASSVVGQGTSPLHF.

This clonotype was counted a few times. Since the library was made to target alpha chains, this beta chain is a stray read and its abundance is not meaningful. V is TRBV6-1 and J is TRBJ2-1, with D possibly TRBD2 on 6 matching bases. Germline V gives CDR1 MNHNS, CDR2 SASEGT. V was shortened by 6 bases and J by 9 bases, with 27 bases between the two germline ends. The CDR3 totals 17 residues. CDR3 sequence (DNA): TGTGCCAGCAGAGGTCCTAGTGGGACTCCCGCCAGTGGTGAGCAGTTCTTC. Residues: CASRGPSGTPASGEQFF.

This clonotype was seen repeatedly, ten times or more. Because this beta chain is a stray read in a library intended to capture alpha chains, its abundance should not be given much weight. The chain uses TRBV7-9 and TRBJ2-1; no clear D. V lost 7 bases and J 5 bases, leaving 18 bases between the germline ends. In germline, CDR1 is SEHNR, CDR2 FQNEAQ (reference sequence). The CDR3 loop spans 15 amino acids. CDR3 sequence reads: CASKPSNPSNNEQFF. The CDR3 DNA follows: TGTGCCAGCAAGCCCTCGAATCCCTCTAACAATGAGCAGTTCTTC.

In its sample, this clonotype is medium-sized (0.01 to 0.1%). This beta chain is an off-target read within a library intended for alpha chains, so its frequency means little. The chain links TRBV9 to TRBJ2-3; 9 nucleotides agree with TRBD2. This CDR3 is 15 amino acids long. Unmatched junction bases numbered 5, after V lost 5 bases and J lost 1 base. Germline values: CDR1 SGDLS, CDR2 YYNGEE. The CDR3 DNA follows: TGTGCCAGCAGTGCACTAGCGGGCCGCACAGATACGCAGTATTTT. Translating it yields CASSALAGRTDTQYF.

In this sample, this clonotype turned up many times. Within a library made for alpha chains, this beta chain is off target, and its count is uninformative. The chain recombines TRBV7-2 with TRBJ2-3; 9 nucleotides match TRBD2. Germline CDR1 and CDR2: SGHTA and FQGNSA. J was trimmed by 8 bases and V by 5 bases; bases with no gene match: 5. This CDR3 is built from 13 residues. The CDR3 DNA reads TGTGCCAGCAGCCCTGGGACTAGCCCTACGCAGTATTTT. Protein sequence: CASSPGTSPTQYF.